This TCR beta chain is drawn from a study of T cells in Graves' hyperthyroidism and ophthalmopathy. Findings and limits, study-wide: Among thyroid clonotypes expanded above 0.001, most also appeared in blood. A 13 V-J signature model discriminated ophthalmopathy versus stable hyperthyroidism.

This clonotype was counted a few times. Its specificity is not known. From germline, CDR1 is SGHTA and CDR2 FQGTGA. The CDR3 totals 16 residues. Trimming shortened V by 6 bases and J by 0 bases, and 16 bases separated the two germline ends. Hyperthyroidism had been newly diagnosed in patients aged 18 to 65, and its duration was under 2 months. Uncontrolled infection, other autoimmune disease, pregnancy or lactation disqualified patients from enrolment. RNA transcripts were the template for amplifying TCR beta CDR3 regions. HTBI primers were the set used in a first-round RT-PCR of the TCR CDR3. Using its own MiXCR run on the multiplex PCR reads, TCRdb lists one record per CDR3 protein. The sample has about 400,000 distinct CDR3 sequences; around a sixth are singletons.

The clonotype comes from a young woman with Graves' hyperthyroidism that later progressed to Graves' ophthalmopathy. The V and J genes are TRBV7-3 and TRBJ2-3, with D possibly being TRBD1 or TRBD2 (6 bases each). The sample was blood. The CDR3 region is CASSKVGGLSTDTQYF. CDR3 DNA: TGTGCCAGCAGTAAAGTTGGGGGGCTAAGCACAGATACGCAGTATTTT.